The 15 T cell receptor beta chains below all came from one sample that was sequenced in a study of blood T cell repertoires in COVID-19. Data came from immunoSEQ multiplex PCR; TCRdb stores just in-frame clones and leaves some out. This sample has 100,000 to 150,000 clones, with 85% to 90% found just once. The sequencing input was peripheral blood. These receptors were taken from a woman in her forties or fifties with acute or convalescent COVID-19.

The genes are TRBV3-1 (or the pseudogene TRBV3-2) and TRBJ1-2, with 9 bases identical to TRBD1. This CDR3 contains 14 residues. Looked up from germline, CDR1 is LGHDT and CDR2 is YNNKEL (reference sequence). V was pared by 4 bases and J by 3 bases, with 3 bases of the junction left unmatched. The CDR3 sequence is CASSLRDRDYGYTF. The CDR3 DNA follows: TGTGCCAGCAGCCTAAGGGACAGGGACTATGGCTACACCTTC.

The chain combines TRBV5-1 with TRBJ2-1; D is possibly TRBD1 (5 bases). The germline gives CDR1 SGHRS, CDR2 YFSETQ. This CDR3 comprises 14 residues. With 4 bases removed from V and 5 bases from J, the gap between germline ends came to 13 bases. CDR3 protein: CASSRGIWDNEQFF. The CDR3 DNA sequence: TGCGCCAGCAGCAGGGGAATTTGGGACAATGAGCAGTTCTTC.

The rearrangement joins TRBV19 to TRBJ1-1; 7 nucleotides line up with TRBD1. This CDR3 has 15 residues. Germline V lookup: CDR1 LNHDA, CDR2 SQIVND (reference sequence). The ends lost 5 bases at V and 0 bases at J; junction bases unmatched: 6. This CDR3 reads CASSSRQGLNTEAFF. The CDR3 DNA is TGTGCCAGTAGTTCCCGACAGGGTTTGAACACTGAAGCTTTCTTT.

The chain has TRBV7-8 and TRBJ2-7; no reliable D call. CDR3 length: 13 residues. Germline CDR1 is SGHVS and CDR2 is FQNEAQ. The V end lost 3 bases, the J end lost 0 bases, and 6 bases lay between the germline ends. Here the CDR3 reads CASSFRSSYEQYF. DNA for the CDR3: TGTGCCAGCAGCTTCCGGAGCTCCTACGAGCAGTACTTC.

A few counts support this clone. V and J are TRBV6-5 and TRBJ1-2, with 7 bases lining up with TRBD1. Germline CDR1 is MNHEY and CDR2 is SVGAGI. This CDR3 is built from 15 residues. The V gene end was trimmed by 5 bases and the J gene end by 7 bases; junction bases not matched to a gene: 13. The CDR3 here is CASSRTRGPGIGYTF. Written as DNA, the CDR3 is TGTGCCAGCAGTCGGACGAGGGGGCCCGGAATTGGCTACACCTTC.

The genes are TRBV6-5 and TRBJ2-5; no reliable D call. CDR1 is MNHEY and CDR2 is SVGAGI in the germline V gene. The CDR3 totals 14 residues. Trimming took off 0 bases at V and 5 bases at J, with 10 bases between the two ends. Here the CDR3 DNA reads TGTGCCAGCAGTTACTCGGAGCGCTCCGAGACCCAGTACTTC. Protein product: CASSYSERSETQYF.

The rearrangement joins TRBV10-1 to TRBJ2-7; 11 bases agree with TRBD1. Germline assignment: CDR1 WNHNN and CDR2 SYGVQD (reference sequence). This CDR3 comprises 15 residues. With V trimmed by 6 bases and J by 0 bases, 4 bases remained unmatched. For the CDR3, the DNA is TGCGCCAGCAGCTCCGGGACAGGGGGCTCCTACGAGCAGTACTTC. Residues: CASSSGTGGSYEQYF.

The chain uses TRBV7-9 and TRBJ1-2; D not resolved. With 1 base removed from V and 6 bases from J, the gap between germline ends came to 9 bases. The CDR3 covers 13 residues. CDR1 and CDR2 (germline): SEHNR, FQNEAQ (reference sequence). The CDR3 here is CASSLGLVDGYTF. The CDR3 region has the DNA TGTGCCAGCAGCTTAGGGTTGGTAGATGGCTACACCTTC.

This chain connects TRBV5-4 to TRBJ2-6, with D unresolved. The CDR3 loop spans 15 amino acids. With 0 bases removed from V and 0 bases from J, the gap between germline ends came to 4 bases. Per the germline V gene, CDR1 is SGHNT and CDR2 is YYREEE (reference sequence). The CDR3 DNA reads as TGTGCCAGCAGCTTGGCAGGCTCTGGGGCCAACGTCCTGACTTTC. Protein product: CASSLAGSGANVLTF. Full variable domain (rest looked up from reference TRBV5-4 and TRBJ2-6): ETGVTQSPTHLIKTRGQQVTLRCSSQSGHNTVSWYQQALGQGPQFIFQYYREEENGRGNFPPRFSGLQFPNYSSELNVNALELDDSALYLCASSLAGSGANVLTFGAGSRLTVL.

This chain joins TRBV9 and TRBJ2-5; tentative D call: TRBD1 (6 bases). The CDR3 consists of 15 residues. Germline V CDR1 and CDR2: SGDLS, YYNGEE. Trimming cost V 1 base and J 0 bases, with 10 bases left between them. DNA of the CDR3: TGTGCCAGCAGCGTAACACCAGGGGACCAAGAGACCCAGTACTTC. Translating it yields CASSVTPGDQETQYF. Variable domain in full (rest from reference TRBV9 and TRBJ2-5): DSGVTQTPKHLITATGQRVTLRCSPRSGDLSVYWYQQSLDQGLQFLIQYYNGEERAKGNILERFSAQQFPDLHSELNLSSLELGDSALYFCASSVTPGDQETQYFGPGTRLLVL.

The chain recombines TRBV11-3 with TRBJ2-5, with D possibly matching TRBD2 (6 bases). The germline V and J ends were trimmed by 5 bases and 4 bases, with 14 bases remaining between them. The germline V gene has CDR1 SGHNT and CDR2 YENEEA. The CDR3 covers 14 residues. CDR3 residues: CASSPVGGRETQYF. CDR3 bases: TGTGCCAGCAGCCCGGTCGGGGGTCGAGAGACCCAGTACTTC.

The CDR3, as DNA: TGTGCCAGCAGTGAAGAGAGCGGGGTTGGGAATACGCAGTATTTT. It translates to CASSEESGVGNTQYF. This chain uses TRBV6-1 with TRBJ2-3; 7 positions match TRBD2. This CDR3 contains 15 residues. V dropped 1 base and J dropped 7; count of bases not matched to a gene: 8. Germline lookup yields CDR1 MNHNS and CDR2 SASEGT.

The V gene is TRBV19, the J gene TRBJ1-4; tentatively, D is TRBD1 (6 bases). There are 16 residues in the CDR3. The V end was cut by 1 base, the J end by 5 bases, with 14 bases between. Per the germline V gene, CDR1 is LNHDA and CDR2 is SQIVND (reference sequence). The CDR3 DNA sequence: TGTGCCAGTAGTATAGTCACAGGGTTGGGGAATGAAAAACTGTTTTTT. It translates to CASSIVTGLGNEKLFF.

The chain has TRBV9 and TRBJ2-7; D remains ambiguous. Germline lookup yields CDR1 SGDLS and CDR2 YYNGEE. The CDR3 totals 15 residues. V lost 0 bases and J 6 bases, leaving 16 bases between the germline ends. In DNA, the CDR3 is TGTGCCAGCAGCGTAGGCCCCGCAGGTCGGCTCGAGCAGTACTTC. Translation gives CASSVGPAGRLEQYF.

The CDR3 DNA sequence: TGTGCCAGTAGCCGGGAGGGCCGAAGCTCCTACAATGAGCAGTTCTTC. Its protein is CASSREGRSSYNEQFF. J is TRBJ2-1 and V is TRBV19; 8 nucleotides match TRBD2. The CDR3 runs to 16 residues. V lost 6 bases and J lost 0; bases outside the gene matches: 7. CDR1 and CDR2 (germline): LNHDA, SQIVND (reference sequence). Full variable domain (remainder filled in from reference TRBV19 and TRBJ2-1): DGGITQSPKYLFRKEGQNVTLSCEQNLNHDAMYWYRQDPGQGLRLIYYSQIVNDFQKGDIAEGYSVSREKKESFPLTVTSAQKNPTAFYLCASSREGRSSYNEQFFGPGTRLTVL.